Here is one TCR beta chain with its context. These data belong to a study of PD-L1 blockade in urothelial cancer. At the level of the study: Researchers looked at the blood 3 weeks (second dose) and 6 weeks after treatment began. Blood yielded a median of around 150,000 T cells per sample.

The protocol was immunoSEQ multiplex PCR, while the TCRdb copy is restricted to in-frame clones and leaves out a portion. Here the sample spans some 66,000 clones, 70% to 90% being singletons. Germline V CDR1 and CDR2: MNHEY, SVGAGI. The CDR3 runs to 14 residues. Losses at the gene ends were 6 bases for V and 6 bases for J; bases not matched to a gene: 6. The sample's time point: pretreatment peripheral blood. Sample numbers ranged from 1 to 8 per patient, encompassing pretreatment and on-treatment collections. The source of this sequence is a man aged 60-69 years with urothelial cancer. Here the sequenced sample was PBMCs, taken around atezolizumab (anti-PD-L1) treatment. The rearrangement uses TRBV6-5 and TRBJ1-4; 8 bases match TRBD1. The CDR3: CASRQGQAYEKLFF. In DNA form, the CDR3 reads TGTGCCAGCAGACAGGGACAGGCCTATGAAAAACTGTTTTTT.